The clone carrying this TCR beta chain was counted a single time. Its matching antigen is unknown. The data were taken from a study of blood T cells in healthy people across ages. Sample-barcoded 5' priming and a J-beta primer mix drove a second PCR of about 6 to 12 cycles. TCRdb redid the calling of the 5' RACE reads with MiXCR, one entry per CDR3 protein. The repertoire consists of about 1.4 million distinct CDR3 sequences, with roughly 60% occurring once and the leading ten covering about 6.3%. Germline values: CDR1 SEHNR, CDR2 FQNEAQ (reference sequence). There are 16 residues in the CDR3. Trimming left V 5 bases short and J 8 bases short, with 22 bases between. Study results and caveats: Age advanced and TCR beta diversity per million T cells fell, roughly linearly.

Sequenced input: blood. The clonotype was recovered from a man aged 18 to 30 in good health. The rearrangement uses TRBV7-9 and TRBJ2-1, with a possible D match to TRBD1 (6 bases). CDR3 bases: TGTGCCAGCAGCCCCCAGGGGCAGGGTAGAAGCGATGAGCAGTTCTTC. Its translation: CASSPQGQGRSDEQFF.